The T cell receptor (beta chain) described here comes from a study of CXCR3-negative and CXCR3-positive naive CD8 T cells. Whole-study results and caveats: Researchers reported similar TRBV-TRBJ usage in naive CXCR3-negative and CXCR3-positive cells, though memory differed. CXCR3-positive naive cells had more hydrophobic TRB CDR3s than CXCR3-negative naive cells.

Libraries of TRB cDNA were made by 5' RACE and carried UMIs. TCRdb reprocessed the 5' RACE reads and reports one entry per CDR3 protein, with no DNA. The sample table includes tens of thousands of distinct CDR3 sequences. CD45RO-CCR7+CD27+CD95- characterized naive CD8+ T cells. A remark on this clonotype: Antigen: not known.

From germline, CDR1 is LGHDT and CDR2 YNNKEL (reference sequence). This CDR3 contains 15 residues. The chain recombines TRBV3-1 with TRBJ2-7; the D call from TCRdb, TRBD1, cannot be confirmed without DNA. This sequence originates from a human donor in good health. Some clones in this sample may be carry-over from other donors' samples. Sequenced material: naive CXCR3+ CD8+ T cells from blood. Subset reported: CD45RO-CCR7+CD27+CD95- naive CD8+ T cells expressing CXCR3 (TNR3+). The CDR3 protein is CASSHKPGPSYEQYF.